This T cell receptor (beta chain) was identified during a study of blood T cell repertoires in COVID-19. Study-level information: The samples span acute and convalescent COVID-19 from the United States, Italy and Spain. Sources were T cells, B-cell-depleted T cells, or PBMCs; the material itself was cDNA or gDNA.

The germline gives CDR1 SGHVS, CDR2 FQNEAQ. The CDR3 consists of 14 residues. Trimming removed 5 bases from V and 7 bases from J, with 15 bases in between. Clones were sequenced by immunoSEQ multiplex PCR, and TCRdb holds only the in-frame ones, with some missing. The table lists about 59,000 clones, around 73% of them singletons, with approximately 12% in the top ten. This clonotype originated in an elderly man with acute or convalescent COVID-19. The chain has TRBV7-8 and TRBJ2-4; unclear D gene. The sequenced sample consisted of peripheral blood. In DNA form, the CDR3 reads TGTGCCAGCAGCCCTACAGAGCAGGTGAACATTCAGTACTTC. It encodes CASSPTEQVNIQYF.